This T cell receptor (beta chain) was identified during a study of blood T cell repertoires in COVID-19. Looking at the study overall: Specimens from acute and convalescent COVID-19 originated in the United States, Italy and Spain.

Germline V gene lookup returns CDR1 SGHTA and CDR2 FQGNSA. The CDR3 is 15 residues long. The ends lost 1 base at V and 4 bases at J; junction bases unmatched: 5. Generated by immunoSEQ multiplex PCR, the TCRdb table keeps only in-frame clones and is missing some. The sample has hundreds of thousands of clones; more than 80% are singletons. V is TRBV7-2 and J is TRBJ1-2, with 8 bases lining up with TRBD1. Sequencing was performed on peripheral blood. This receptor was taken from a woman in her 30s with active or convalescent COVID-19. Here the CDR3 DNA reads TGTGCCAGCAGCTTAGTTCAGGGGGCTGTCTATGGCTACACCTTC. Amino acid sequence: CASSLVQGAVYGYTF.